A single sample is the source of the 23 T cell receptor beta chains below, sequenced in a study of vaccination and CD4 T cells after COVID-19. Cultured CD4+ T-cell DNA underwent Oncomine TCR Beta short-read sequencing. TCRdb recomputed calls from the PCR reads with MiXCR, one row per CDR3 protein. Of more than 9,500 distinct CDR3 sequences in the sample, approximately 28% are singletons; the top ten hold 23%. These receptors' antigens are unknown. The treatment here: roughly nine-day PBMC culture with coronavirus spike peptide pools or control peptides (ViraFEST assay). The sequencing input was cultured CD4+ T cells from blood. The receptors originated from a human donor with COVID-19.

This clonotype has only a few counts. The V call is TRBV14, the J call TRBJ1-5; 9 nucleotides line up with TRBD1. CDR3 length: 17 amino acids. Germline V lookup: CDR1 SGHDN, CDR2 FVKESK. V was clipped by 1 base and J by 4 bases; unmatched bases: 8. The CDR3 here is CASSQVGDREGNQPQHF. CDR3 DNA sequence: TGTGCCAGCAGCCAAGTGGGGGACAGGGAGGGAAATCAGCCCCAGCATTTT.

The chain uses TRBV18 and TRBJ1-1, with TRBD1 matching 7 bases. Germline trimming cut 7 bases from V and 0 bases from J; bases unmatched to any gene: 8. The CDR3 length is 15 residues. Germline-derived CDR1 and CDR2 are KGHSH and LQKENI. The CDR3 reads CASCQSGTVNTEAFF. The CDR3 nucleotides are TGTGCCAGCTGCCAGTCCGGGACAGTGAACACTGAAGCTTTCTTT.

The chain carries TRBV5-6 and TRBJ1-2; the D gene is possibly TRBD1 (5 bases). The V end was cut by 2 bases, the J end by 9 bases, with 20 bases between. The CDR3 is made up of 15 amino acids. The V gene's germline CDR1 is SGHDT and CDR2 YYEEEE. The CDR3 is CASSFMGPGAMRYTF. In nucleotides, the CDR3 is TGTGCCAGCAGCTTCATGGGGCCCGGGGCTATGCGCTACACCTTC. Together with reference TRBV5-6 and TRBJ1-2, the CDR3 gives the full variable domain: DAGVTQSPTHLIKTRGQQVTLRCSPKSGHDTVSWYQQALGQGPQFIFQYYEEEERQRGNFPDRFSGHQFPNYSSELNVNALLLGDSALYLCASSFMGPGAMRYTFGSGTRLTVV.

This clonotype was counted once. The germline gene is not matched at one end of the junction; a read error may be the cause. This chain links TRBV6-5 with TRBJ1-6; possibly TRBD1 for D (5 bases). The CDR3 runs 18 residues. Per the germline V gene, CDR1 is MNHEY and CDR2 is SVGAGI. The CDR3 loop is CASSHSSDKAVYNSPLRF. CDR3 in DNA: TGTGCCAGCAGTCACTCCTCGGACAAGGCCGTCTATAATTCACCCCTCCGCTTT.

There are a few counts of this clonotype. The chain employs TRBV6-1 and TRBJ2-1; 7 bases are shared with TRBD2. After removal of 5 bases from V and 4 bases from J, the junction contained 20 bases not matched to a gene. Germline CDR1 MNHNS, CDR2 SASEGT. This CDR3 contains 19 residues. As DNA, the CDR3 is TGTGCCAGCAGTAGCAAAGCGGGGCGGACCTTGGGGAGGTACAATGAGCAGTTCTTC. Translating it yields CASSSKAGRTLGRYNEQFF.

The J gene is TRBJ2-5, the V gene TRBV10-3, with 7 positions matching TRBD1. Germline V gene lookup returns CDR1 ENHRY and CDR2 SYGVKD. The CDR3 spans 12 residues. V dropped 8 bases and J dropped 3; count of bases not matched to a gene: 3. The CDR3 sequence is CAIGTVKETQYF. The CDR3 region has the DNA TGTGCCATCGGGACAGTGAAAGAGACCCAGTACTTC.

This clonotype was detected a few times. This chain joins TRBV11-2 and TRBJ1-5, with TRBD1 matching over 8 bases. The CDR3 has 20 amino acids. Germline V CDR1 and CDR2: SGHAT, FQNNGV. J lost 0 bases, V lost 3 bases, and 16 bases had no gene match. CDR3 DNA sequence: TGTGCCAGCAGCTTTTCCCTCCTGCGACAGGGGAAAGTTAGCAATCAGCCCCAGCATTTT. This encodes CASSFSLLRQGKVSNQPQHF.

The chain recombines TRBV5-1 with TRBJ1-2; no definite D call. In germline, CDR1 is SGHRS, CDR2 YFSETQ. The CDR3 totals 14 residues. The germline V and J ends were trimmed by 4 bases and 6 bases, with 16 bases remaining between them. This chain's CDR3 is CASSRQVGLDGYTF. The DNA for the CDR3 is TGCGCCAGCAGCCGCCAGGTAGGCTTGGATGGCTACACCTTC.

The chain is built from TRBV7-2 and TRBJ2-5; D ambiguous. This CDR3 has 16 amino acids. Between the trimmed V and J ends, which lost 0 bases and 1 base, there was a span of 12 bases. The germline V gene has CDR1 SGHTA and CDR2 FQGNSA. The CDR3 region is CASSLADDGTQETQYF. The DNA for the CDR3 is TGTGCCAGCAGCTTAGCAGACGACGGAACCCAAGAGACCCAGTACTTC.

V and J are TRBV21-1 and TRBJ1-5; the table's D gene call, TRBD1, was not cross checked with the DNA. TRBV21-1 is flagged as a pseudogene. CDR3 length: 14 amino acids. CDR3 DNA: TGTGCCAGCCGCTTGGTGGGGGTACGACAGCCCCAGCATTTT. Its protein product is CASRLVGVRQPQHF.

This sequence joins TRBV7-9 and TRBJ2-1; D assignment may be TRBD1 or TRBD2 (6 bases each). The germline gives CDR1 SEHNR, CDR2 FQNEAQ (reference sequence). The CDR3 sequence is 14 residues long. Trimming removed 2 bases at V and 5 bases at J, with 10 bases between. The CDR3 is CASSLRGENNEQFF. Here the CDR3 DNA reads TGTGCCAGCAGCTTAAGGGGGGAGAACAATGAGCAGTTCTTC.

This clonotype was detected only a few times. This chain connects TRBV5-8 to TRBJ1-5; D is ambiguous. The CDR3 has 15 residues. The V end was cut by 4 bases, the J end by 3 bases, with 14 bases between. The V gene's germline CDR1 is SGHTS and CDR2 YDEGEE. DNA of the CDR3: TGTGCCAGCAGCCGAGGACTAAGCGACAATCAGCCCCAGCATTTT. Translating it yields CASSRGLSDNQPQHF.

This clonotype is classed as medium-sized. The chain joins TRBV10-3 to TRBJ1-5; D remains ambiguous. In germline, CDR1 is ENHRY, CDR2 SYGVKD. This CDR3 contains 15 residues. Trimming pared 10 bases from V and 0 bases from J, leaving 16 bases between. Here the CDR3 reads CATEGWRYSNQPQHF. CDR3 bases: TGTGCCACAGAGGGTTGGAGATATAGCAATCAGCCCCAGCATTTT.

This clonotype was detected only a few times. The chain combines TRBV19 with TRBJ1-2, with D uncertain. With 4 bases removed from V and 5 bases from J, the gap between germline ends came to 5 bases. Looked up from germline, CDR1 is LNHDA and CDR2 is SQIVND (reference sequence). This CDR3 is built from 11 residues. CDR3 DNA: TGTGCCAGTAGTACCGGTTATGGCTACACCTTC. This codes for CASSTGYGYTF.

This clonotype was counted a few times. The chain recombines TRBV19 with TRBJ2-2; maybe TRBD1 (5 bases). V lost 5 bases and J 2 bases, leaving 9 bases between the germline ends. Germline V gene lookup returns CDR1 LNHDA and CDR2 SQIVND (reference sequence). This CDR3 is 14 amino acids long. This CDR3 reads CASSAQGNTGELFF. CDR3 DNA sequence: TGTGCCAGTAGTGCCCAGGGTAACACCGGGGAGCTGTTTTTT.

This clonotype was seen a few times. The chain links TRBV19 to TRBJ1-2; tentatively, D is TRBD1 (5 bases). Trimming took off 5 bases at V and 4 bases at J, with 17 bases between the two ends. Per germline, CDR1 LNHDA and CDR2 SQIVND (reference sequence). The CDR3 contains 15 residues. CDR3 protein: CASSFRDLRGYGYTF. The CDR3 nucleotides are TGTGCCAGTAGTTTTAGGGACCTTCGGGGCTATGGCTACACCTTC.

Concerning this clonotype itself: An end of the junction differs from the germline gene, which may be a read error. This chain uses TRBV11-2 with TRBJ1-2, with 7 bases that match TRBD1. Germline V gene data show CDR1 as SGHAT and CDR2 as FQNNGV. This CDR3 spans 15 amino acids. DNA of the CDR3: TGTGCCAGCAGCTTAGGGACAGGTTCGCCCTATGGCCACACCTTC. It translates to CASSLGTGSPYGHTF.

For the CDR3, the DNA is TGTGCCAGCAGTTTCGTAGGGGGCGTCTATGGCTACACCTTC. It encodes CASSFVGGVYGYTF. This rearrangement joins TRBV12-3 or TRBV12-4 to TRBJ1-2, with 7 bases lining up with TRBD1. This CDR3 contains 14 residues. J lost 4 bases, V lost 3 bases, and 5 bases had no gene match.

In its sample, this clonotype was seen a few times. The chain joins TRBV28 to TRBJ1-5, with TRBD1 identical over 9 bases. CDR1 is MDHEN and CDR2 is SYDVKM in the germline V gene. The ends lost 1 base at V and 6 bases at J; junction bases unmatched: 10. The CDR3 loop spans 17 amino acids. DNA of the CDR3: TGTGCCAGCAGTTTATTAGAAGGCGGGGACAGGGCTCAGCCCCAGCATTTT. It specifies CASSLLEGGDRAQPQHF.

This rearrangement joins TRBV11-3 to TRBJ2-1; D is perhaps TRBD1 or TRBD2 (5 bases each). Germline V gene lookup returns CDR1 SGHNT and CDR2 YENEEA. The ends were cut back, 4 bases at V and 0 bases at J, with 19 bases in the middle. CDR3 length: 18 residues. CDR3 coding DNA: TGTGCCAGCAGCTCAAGATTGGGGACGGGGAGCTCCTACAATGAGCAGTTCTTC. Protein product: CASSSRLGTGSSYNEQFF.

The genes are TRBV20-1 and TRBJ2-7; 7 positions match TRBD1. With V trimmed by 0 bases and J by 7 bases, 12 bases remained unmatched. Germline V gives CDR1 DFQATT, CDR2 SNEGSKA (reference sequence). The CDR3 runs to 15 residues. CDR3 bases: TGCAGTGCTAGAGATGGGAGACAGGGAATGAAAGAGCAGTACTTC. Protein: CSARDGRQGMKEQYF.

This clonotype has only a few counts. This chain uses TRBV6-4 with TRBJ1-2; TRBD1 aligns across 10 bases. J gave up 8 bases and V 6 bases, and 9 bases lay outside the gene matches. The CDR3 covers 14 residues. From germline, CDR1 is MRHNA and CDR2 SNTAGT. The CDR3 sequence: CASSVSTGGGGYTF. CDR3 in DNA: TGTGCCAGCAGCGTTTCGACAGGGGGCGGCGGCTACACCTTC.

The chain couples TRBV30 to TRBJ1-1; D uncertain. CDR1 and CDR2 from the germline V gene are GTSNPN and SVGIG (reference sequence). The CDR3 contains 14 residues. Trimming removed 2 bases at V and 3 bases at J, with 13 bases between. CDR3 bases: TGTGCCTGGAGTCCCGAGGCAGTCTACACTGAAGCTTTCTTT. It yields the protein CAWSPEAVYTEAFF.